This T cell receptor (beta chain) derives from a study of PD-1 blockade in mismatch repair-deficient tumors. General study results and limits: Rapid post-treatment expansion, then contraction, generally preceding radiologic response, marked tumor-resident clones.

PCR or immunohistochemistry showed mismatch repair deficiency in every enrolled patient. Profiling relied on immunoSEQ multiplex PCR, and the TCRdb table lists in-frame clones only, not all of them. The data hold fewer than 100,000 clones, with 81% observed a single time. This clone was observed a handful of times. Its antigen is as yet unknown. The sequencing used peripheral blood, collected 12 weeks after starting pembrolizumab. The source of this sequence is an adult with mismatch repair-deficient cancer.

The CDR3 DNA reads as TGTGCCATCAGTGACACAACTAGCGGACTGGAGCAGTACTTC. Translated: CAISDTTSGLEQYF. V gene TRBV10-3 combines with J gene TRBJ2-7; TRBD2 agrees at 8 bases. The V and J ends lost 3 bases and 7 bases, in that order; junction bases with no gene match: 8. The CDR3 is 14 residues long. In germline, CDR1 is ENHRY, CDR2 SYGVKD.